This T cell receptor beta chain was identified in a study of regulatory T cells in long-lasting Graves disease. On the study more broadly: Persistent Graves' disease meant over 5 years of antithyroid drugs with positive TSH receptor antibodies. Whole-study findings and limits: TCR diversity was lower in persistent Graves' patients (versus newly diagnosed ones).

Time point reported: persistent/refractory GD, antithyroid drugs over 5 years with positive TRAb. TCR sequences were obtained from RNA taken from PBMCs. The sample holds many counts of this clonotype. What it binds is not known. The CDR3 covers 13 residues. Trimming removed 9 bases at V and 2 bases at J, with 11 bases between. Germline V gene data show CDR1 as MNHNS and CDR2 as SASEGT. iRepertoire HTBI primers and Arm-PCR of CDR3 regions built TCR beta libraries. TCRdb re-derived calls from the multiplex PCR reads in MiXCR, one entry per CDR3 protein. The sample comprises around 300,000 distinct CDR3 sequences, 20% to 25% of which are singletons, and around three fifths rests with the top ten.

Here the sequenced sample was peripheral blood mononuclear cells (PBMCs), taken when the disease was refractory, from a patient treated with antithyroid drugs. The sequence derives from a female donor with Graves disease. The gene calls are TRBV6-1 and TRBJ1-5; no clear D gene. For the CDR3, the DNA is TGTGCCAGTACACCGGAGGGCAATCAGCCCCAGCATTTT. It encodes CASTPEGNQPQHF.